One and the same sample provided the 16 T cell receptor beta chains below, sequenced in a study of shared clonotypes between healthy human individuals. Sequencing was performed with immunoSEQ multiplex PCR; in TCRdb, only in-frame clones are kept and a portion is missing. The sample carries millions of clones, just over 90% recorded once. The sample was naive CD4+ T cells from PBMCs. Subset: CD45RA+ positively selected. Receptor source: a man between 18 and 29 years old in good health. Some clones in this sample may be carry-over from other donors' samples.

The chain recombines TRBV9 with TRBJ2-1; D possibly corresponds to TRBD2 (6 bases). Trimming took 4 bases from V and 8 from J, leaving 16 bases between them. CDR1 and CDR2 (germline): SGDLS, YYNGEE. CDR3 size: 14 residues. CDR3 protein: CASSPGGGYDEQFF. In nucleotides, the CDR3 is TGTGCCAGCAGCCCCGGTGGAGGGTACGATGAGCAGTTCTTC.

Notes on this clone: Other DNA sequences in this sample translate to the same CDR3. V and J are TRBV6-5 and TRBJ1-5; D is ambiguous. V was shortened by 5 bases and J by 0 bases, with 5 bases between the two germline ends. Germline V gene sequence: CDR1 MNHEY, CDR2 SVGAGI. This CDR3 is built from 13 residues. CDR3 DNA sequence: TGTGCCAGCAGTAGGACTAGCAATCAGCCCCAGCATTTT. It specifies CASSRTSNQPQHF.

The rearrangement links TRBV9 to TRBJ1-4; D unclear. This CDR3 comprises 14 residues. Germline V gene lookup returns CDR1 SGDLS and CDR2 YYNGEE. Trimming took off 2 bases at V and 5 bases at J, with 10 bases between the two ends. The CDR3 DNA sequence: TGTGCCAGCAGCGTTGGCGGCCTAAATGAAAAACTGTTTTTT. Protein sequence: CASSVGGLNEKLFF.

The rearrangement uses TRBV25-1 and TRBJ2-1; weak D call: TRBD2 (6 bases). This CDR3 contains 15 residues. CDR1 is MGHDK, CDR2 SYGVNS, per germline. V was clipped by 8 bases and J by 0 bases, with 14 bases between them. CDR3 in amino acids: CASAGRTLSYNEQFF. CDR3 nucleotide sequence: TGTGCCAGCGCCGGGAGAACTCTCTCCTACAATGAGCAGTTCTTC. The variable domain in full, with the rest retrieved from reference TRBV25-1 and TRBJ2-1, is EADIYQTPRYLVIGTGKKITLECSQTMGHDKMYWYQQDPGMELHLIHYSYGVNSTEKGDLSSESTVSRIRTEHFPLTLESARPSHTSQYLCASAGRTLSYNEQFFGPGTRLTVL.

V usage is TRBV9 and J usage is TRBJ2-3; TRBD1 matches 7 bases. CDR1 SGDLS and CDR2 YYNGEE come from the germline V gene. The V segment lost 3 bases and the J segment 0 bases; nucleotides outside the gene matches: 4. This CDR3 has 15 amino acids. The CDR3 DNA reads as TGTGCCAGCAGCGCACAGGGGCATAGCACAGATACGCAGTATTTT. It encodes CASSAQGHSTDTQYF.

This chain uses TRBV12-5 with TRBJ1-3; TRBD1 is a possible D gene (6 bases). V was pared by 4 bases and J by 4 bases, with 14 bases between. Germline V CDR1 and CDR2: LGHNT, FRNRAP. This CDR3 has 15 residues. In nucleotides, the CDR3 is TGTGCTAGTGGTTCCGGGCAGGGGACGGGAAACACCATATATTTT. Translation: CASGSGQGTGNTIYF. Together with reference TRBV12-5 and TRBJ1-3, the CDR3 gives the full variable domain: DARVTQTPRHKVTEMGQEVTMRCQPILGHNTVFWYRQTMMQGLELLAYFRNRAPLDDSGMPKDRFSAEMPDATLATLKIQPSEPRDSAVYFCASGSGQGTGNTIYFGEGSWLTVV.

J is TRBJ2-1 and V is TRBV7-7; 12 positions agree with TRBD2. Losses at the gene ends were 5 bases for V and 3 bases for J; bases not matched to a gene: 2. Germline CDR1 reads SSHAT; CDR2 reads FNYEAQ (reference sequence). The CDR3 consists of 15 residues. CDR3 sequence reads: CASSPGLAGYNEQFF. DNA for the CDR3: TGTGCCAGCAGCCCGGGACTAGCGGGCTACAATGAGCAGTTCTTC.

As concerns this clone: The same CDR3 is also encoded by other DNA sequences in this sample. The chain carries TRBV19 and TRBJ1-3, with 9 nucleotides matching TRBD1. The V and J ends lost 4 bases and 2 bases, in that order; junction bases with no gene match: 0. Germline-derived CDR1 and CDR2 are LNHDA and SQIVND (reference sequence). The CDR3 is 14 amino acids. CDR3: CASSRTGAGNTIYF. The CDR3 DNA sequence: TGTGCCAGTAGTAGGACAGGGGCTGGAAACACCATATATTTT.

The J gene is TRBJ2-2, the V gene TRBV29-1, with D maybe TRBD1 (6 bases). V was clipped by 4 bases and J by 0 bases, with 9 bases between them. This CDR3 contains 14 residues. CDR1 and CDR2 (germline): SQVTM, ANQGSEA. DNA of the CDR3: TGCAGCGTTGGTTGGACAGCGAACACCGGGGAGCTGTTTTTT. Encoded protein: CSVGWTANTGELFF.

J is TRBJ1-2 and V is TRBV27; TRBD1 matches at 8 bases. Germline loops: CDR1 MNHEY, CDR2 SMNVEV (reference sequence). The CDR3 has 13 amino acids. V gave up 6 bases and J gave up 4 bases; unmatched junction bases: 4. This CDR3 is CASSQGAGYGYTF. The CDR3 nucleotides read TGTGCCAGCAGCCAGGGGGCTGGCTATGGCTACACCTTC.

This chain links TRBV7-8 with TRBJ2-7; maybe TRBD2 (6 bases). Looked up from germline, CDR1 is SGHVS and CDR2 is FQNEAQ. CDR3 length equals 13 residues. V lost 8 bases and J 3 bases, leaving 14 bases between the germline ends. Written as DNA, the CDR3 is TGTGCCAGCGGCAGACTAGAAGTCTACGAGCAGTACTTC. Amino acids: CASGRLEVYEQYF. Combining the CDR3 with reference TRBV7-8 and TRBJ2-7 gives the whole variable domain GAGVSQSPRYKVAKRGQDVALRCDPISGHVSLFWYQQALGQGPEFLTYFQNEAQLDKSGLPSDRFFAERPEGSVSTLKIQRTQQEDSAVYLCASGRLEVYEQYFGPGTRLTVT.

Notes on this clone: Other nucleotide sequences in the sample specify the same CDR3. The rearrangement uses TRBV5-1 and TRBJ2-1; D not certain. The V and J ends lost 1 base and 3 bases respectively, with 8 bases between them. CDR3 size: 14 residues. Germline V CDR1 and CDR2: SGHRS, YFSETQ. CDR3 DNA sequence: TGCGCCAGCAGCTTGCCGACTGGCTACAATGAGCAGTTCTTC. Protein sequence: CASSLPTGYNEQFF.

V gene TRBV6-1 combines with J gene TRBJ2-7; D ambiguous. The CDR3 totals 14 residues. CDR1 is MNHNS, CDR2 SASEGT, per germline. V lost 3 bases and J 3 bases, leaving 12 bases between the germline ends. The CDR3 DNA sequence: TGTGCCAGCAGTGATTCCTGGGGTGTCTACGAGCAGTACTTC. Encoded protein: CASSDSWGVYEQYF.

The rearrangement links TRBV6-6 to TRBJ2-2; unclear D gene. Germline V gene lookup returns CDR1 MNHNY and CDR2 SVGAGI (reference sequence). The V and J ends lost 0 bases and 5 bases respectively, with 7 bases between them. The CDR3 totals 14 residues. The CDR3 nucleotides read TGTGCCAGCAGTTACTCCGGGTCGACCGGGGAGCTGTTTTTT. Amino acids: CASSYSGSTGELFF.

The chain combines TRBV7-9 with TRBJ2-7; D is ambiguous. CDR1 and CDR2 (germline): SEHNR, FQNEAQ (reference sequence). CDR3 length: 18 residues. V shed 5 bases and J shed 6 bases, with 29 bases lying between them. The DNA for the CDR3 is TGTGCCAGCAGCCGACTGTTGGACCCCGGGTCCTCCTCTGGCGAGCAGTACTTC. It translates to CASSRLLDPGSSSGEQYF.

The DNA for the CDR3 is TGTGCCAGCAGCTTAGGGGACAGGGATAATCAGCCCCAGCATTTT. It encodes CASSLGDRDNQPQHF. This chain joins TRBV11-2 and TRBJ1-5, with 9 bases fitting TRBD1. Germline V lookup: CDR1 SGHAT, CDR2 FQNNGV. The CDR3 has 15 amino acids. The V gene end was trimmed by 1 base and the J gene end by 4 bases; junction bases not matched to a gene: 2.